Listed below are T cell receptor beta chains from one sample, sequenced in a study of cytomegalovirus exposure and HLA in healthy donors. TCRdb's copy holds only in-frame clones and misses some; the assay was immunoSEQ multiplex PCR. This sample carries 150,000 to 200,000 clones, around 80% of them seen once, and the ten largest clones take 1.4%. The sequenced sample was PBMCs. All receptors come from a man aged 18 to 30 in good health and CMV-seronegative. The CDR3 runs from the conserved cysteine through the conserved F or W. Fields, in order: D gene, V gene, clone size, J gene, CDR3 DNA, CDR3 protein. A D gene is named only where the DNA matches it firmly. Clone size is stated in some rows and not others, as once, few, many or a class when expanded.

D: NA
V: TRBV28
size: few
J: TRBJ1-5
DNA: TGTGCCAGCAGCATGCCGACGGGGGGACAGCCCCAGCATTTT
CDR3: CASSMPTGGQPQHF

D: TRBD1
V: TRBV14
size: few
J: TRBJ2-7
DNA: TGTGCCAGCAGCCACCTATCCTACGCAGGGGGCTCTGAGCAGTACTTC
CDR3: CASSHLSYAGGSEQYF

D: TRBD1
V: TRBV6-5
size: NA
J: TRBJ1-2
DNA: TGTGCCAGCAGTCTGGACAGGGGAGGCTATGGCTACACCTTC
CDR3: CASSLDRGGYGYTF

D: TRBD2
V: TRBV13
size: NA
J: TRBJ2-7
DNA: TGTGCCAGCAGCTCCGGCGGTGGACTAGCGGGGGCCTCGCCTAAAAACGAGCAGTACTTC
CDR3: CASSSGGGLAGASPKNEQYF

D: NA
V: TRBV5-1
size: once
J: TRBJ2-3
DNA: TGCGCCAGCAGCTTGGGTGGACTGAACACAGATACGCAGTATTTT
CDR3: CASSLGGLNTDTQYF

D: NA
V: TRBV6-6
size: NA
J: TRBJ2-7
DNA: TGTGCCAGCAGTTACGCAGGCTACGAGCAGTACTTC
CDR3: CASSYAGYEQYF

D: NA
V: TRBV27
size: NA
J: TRBJ1-5
DNA: TGTGCCAGCAGTTCAGCGGGGAGGGGCAGGGGCAATCAGCCCCAGCATTTT
CDR3: CASSSAGRGRGNQPQHF

D: NA
V: TRBV5-1
size: NA
J: TRBJ2-7
DNA: TGCGCCAGCAGCTTGGATTGGGACACCAGCCAATACGAGCAGTACTTC
CDR3: CASSLDWDTSQYEQYF

D: NA
V: TRBV29-1
size: NA
J: TRBJ1-2
DNA: TGCAGCGTTGAAGATTCTAAACCCCCGAAAACAGGGTCGTACTATGGCTACACCTTC
CDR3: CSVEDSKPPKTGSYYGYTF

D: TRBD1
V: TRBV27
size: NA
J: TRBJ2-2
DNA: TGTGCCAGCAGTTCCCGGGACAGGGCAAACACCGGGGAGCTGTTTTTT
CDR3: CASSSRDRANTGELFF

D: NA
V: TRBV30
size: NA
J: TRBJ1-4
DNA: TGTGCCTGGGGCACGGGTAGGGGGGGCGCGTTAACTAATGAAAAACTGTTTTTT
CDR3: CAWGTGRGGALTNEKLFF

D: NA
V: TRBV6-5
size: NA
J: TRBJ1-1
DNA: TGTGCCAGCAGTTCGGACAGTCTCACCGTGAACACTGAAGCTTTCTTT
CDR3: CASSSDSLTVNTEAFF

D: NA
V: TRBV27
size: NA
J: TRBJ1-5
DNA: TGTGCCAGCAGGGTCTCGTACATTACCGATCAGCCCCAGCATTTT
CDR3: CASRVSYITDQPQHF

D: NA
V: TRBV19
size: NA
J: TRBJ2-7
DNA: TGTGCCAGTAGGAGAAACACAGGGGGGGATTCCTACGAGCAGTACTTC
CDR3: CASRRNTGGDSYEQYF

D: NA
V: TRBV4-2
size: NA
J: TRBJ2-3
DNA: TGTGCCAGCAGCCAAGTTTACGCGGCTGAAGATACGCAGTATTTT
CDR3: CASSQVYAAEDTQYF

D: NA
V: TRBV7-2
size: NA
J: TRBJ1-5
DNA: TGTGCCAGCAGCTCGGGACAAACCCTGGGGCAGCCCCAGCATTTT
CDR3: CASSSGQTLGQPQHF

D: NA
V: TRBV30
size: NA
J: TRBJ1-1
DNA: TGTGCCTGGACAGGGCAAGGGACTGAAGCTTTCTTT
CDR3: CAWTGQGTEAFF

D: NA
V: TRBV18
size: few
J: TRBJ1-3
DNA: TGTGCCAGCTCACCCAGTTGGGGGGGCGTCGGAAACACCATATATTTT
CDR3: CASSPSWGGVGNTIYF

D: TRBD1
V: TRBV29-1
size: NA
J: TRBJ1-3
DNA: TGCAGCGTAGAACAGGGGGCGGGAAACACCATATATTTT
CDR3: CSVEQGAGNTIYF

D: TRBD2
V: TRBV10-1
size: once
J: TRBJ2-3
DNA: TGCGCCAGCAGTGAGAGCGACCCTAGCGGGAGGGCCCCAGATACGCAGTATTTT
CDR3: CASSESDPSGRAPDTQYF

D: TRBD2
V: TRBV9
size: NA
J: TRBJ2-1
DNA: TGTGCCAGCAGCGGGAACGGGGGGGCAGTATATGAGCAGTTCTTC
CDR3: CASSGNGGAVYEQFF

D: TRBD2
V: TRBV4-3
size: NA
J: TRBJ2-2
DNA: TGCGCCAGCAGCCAGGGGATTCTAGCGGGAGAGATACCCGGGGAGCTGTTTTTT
CDR3: CASSQGILAGEIPGELFF

D: TRBD2
V: TRBV4-3
size: NA
J: TRBJ2-2
DNA: TGCGCCAGCATCACTAGCGGGAGGGCCCGAACCGGGGAGCTGTTTTTT
CDR3: CASITSGRARTGELFF

D: TRBD1
V: TRBV6-5
size: NA
J: TRBJ1-6
DNA: TGTGCCAGCAGTTACTCGAACAGGGGGCAGTCTTCACCCCTCCACTTT
CDR3: CASSYSNRGQSSPLHF

D: NA
V: TRBV30
size: NA
J: TRBJ1-3
DNA: TGTGCCTGGAGTGTACTCGCAGGGAATGGAAACACCATATATTTT
CDR3: CAWSVLAGNGNTIYF

D: NA
V: TRBV5-1
size: NA
J: TRBJ2-3
DNA: TGCGCCAGCAGCTTGTTCTCAGATACGCAGTATTTT
CDR3: CASSLFSDTQYF

D: NA
V: TRBV6-1
size: NA
J: TRBJ1-5
DNA: TGTGCCAGCAGTACCCGACAGGCGGGCCAGCCCCAGCATTTT
CDR3: CASSTRQAGQPQHF

D: NA
V: TRBV4-1
size: NA
J: TRBJ1-4
DNA: TGCGCCAGCAGGGGACAAGCTGCAACTAATGAAAAACTGTTTTTT
CDR3: CASRGQAATNEKLFF

D: TRBD1
V: TRBV6-1
size: NA
J: TRBJ1-2
DNA: TGTGCCAGCAGAATACAGGGGCGTGGCTACACCTTC
CDR3: CASRIQGRGYTF

D: NA
V: TRBV11-2
size: NA
J: TRBJ2-7
DNA: TGTGCCAGCAGCTTAGCAGACACCGGCGAGCAGTACTTC
CDR3: CASSLADTGEQYF

D: TRBD2
V: TRBV11-2
size: NA
J: TRBJ2-1
DNA: TGTGCCAGCAGCTTAGATCCTTTAGCGGGGAGGTACAATGAGCAGTTCTTC
CDR3: CASSLDPLAGRYNEQFF

D: TRBD1
V: TRBV4-3
size: once
J: TRBJ2-4
DNA: TGCGCCAGCAGCCAAGGTTACGGGACAGGGACCAAAAACATTCAGTACTTC
CDR3: CASSQGYGTGTKNIQYF

D: NA
V: TRBV4-3
size: NA
J: TRBJ1-5
DNA: TGCGCCAGCAGCCAAGATCGGACAGAGAATCAGCCCCAGCATTTT
CDR3: CASSQDRTENQPQHF

D: NA
V: TRBV5-1
size: few
J: TRBJ2-5
DNA: TGCGCCAGCAGCCGTGAGGGTATCCAAGAGACCCAGTACTTC
CDR3: CASSREGIQETQYF

D: NA
V: TRBV27
size: NA
J: TRBJ2-2
DNA: TGTGCCAGCAGTTTATATAGGGGCGATTTCGGGGAGCTGTTTTTT
CDR3: CASSLYRGDFGELFF

D: TRBD1
V: TRBV30
size: NA
J: TRBJ2-7
DNA: TGTGCCTGGAGTCGACAGGGGGCAATCGACGAGCAGTACTTC
CDR3: CAWSRQGAIDEQYF

D: NA
V: TRBV30
size: NA
J: TRBJ1-2
DNA: TGTGCCTGCCTCCCCGCGACGGGTTACTCGAACTATGGCTACACCTTC
CDR3: CACLPATGYSNYGYTF

D: NA
V: TRBV7-3
size: NA
J: TRBJ2-2
DNA: TGTGCCAGCAGCTCCCTTGGAGACGGGGAGCTGTTTTTT
CDR3: CASSSLGDGELFF

D: TRBD2
V: TRBV7-2
size: NA
J: TRBJ2-7
DNA: TGTGCCAGCAGCTTCGAGCGGGACTCCTACGAGCAGTACTTC
CDR3: CASSFERDSYEQYF

D: NA
V: TRBV9
size: NA
J: TRBJ1-3
DNA: TGTGCCAGCAGCGTAGGATTATCGGCAGGGGCCGTAGGAAACACCATATATTTT
CDR3: CASSVGLSAGAVGNTIYF